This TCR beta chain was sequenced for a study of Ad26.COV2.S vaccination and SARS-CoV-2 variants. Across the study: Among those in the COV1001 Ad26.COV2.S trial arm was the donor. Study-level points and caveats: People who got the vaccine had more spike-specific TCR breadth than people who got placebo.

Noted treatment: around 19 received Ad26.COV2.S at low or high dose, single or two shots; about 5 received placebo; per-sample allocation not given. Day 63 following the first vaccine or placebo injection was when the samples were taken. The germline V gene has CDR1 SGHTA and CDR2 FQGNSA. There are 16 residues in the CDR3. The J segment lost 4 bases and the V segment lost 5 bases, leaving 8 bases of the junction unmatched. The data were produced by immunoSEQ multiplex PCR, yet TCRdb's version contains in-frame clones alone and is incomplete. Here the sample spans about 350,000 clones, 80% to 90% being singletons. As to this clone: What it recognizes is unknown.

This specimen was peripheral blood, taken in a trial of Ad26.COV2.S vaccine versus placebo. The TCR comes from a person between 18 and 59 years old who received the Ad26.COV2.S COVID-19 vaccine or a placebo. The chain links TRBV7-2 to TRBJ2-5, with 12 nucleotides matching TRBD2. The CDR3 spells CASSMTSGGPRETQYF. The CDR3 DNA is TGTGCCAGCAGCATGACTAGCGGGGGCCCCAGAGAGACCCAGTACTTC. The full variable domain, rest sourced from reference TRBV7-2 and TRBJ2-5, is GAGVSQSPSNKVTEKGKDVELRCDPISGHTALYWYRQSLGQGLEFLIYFQGNSAPDKSGLPSDRFSAERTGGSVSTLTIQRTQQEDSAVYLCASSMTSGGPRETQYFGPGTRLLVL.